The next 21 T cell receptor beta chains were all read from a single sample in a study of control samples from healthy donors and cancer patients. Generated by immunoSEQ multiplex PCR, the TCRdb table keeps only in-frame clones and is missing some. Among approximately 100,000 clones listed, about 89% were seen once. Sequencing was done on a sample of blood. These receptors were obtained from a man aged 25 to 40 in good health.

The J gene is TRBJ1-1, the V gene TRBV18; D may be TRBD1 (5 bases). With 2 bases removed from V and 7 bases from J, the gap between germline ends came to 17 bases. The CDR3 spans 15 residues. The germline gives CDR1 KGHSH, CDR2 LQKENI. The CDR3 spells CASSPKEGRLVEAFF. In DNA, the CDR3 is TGTGCCAGCTCACCAAAAGAGGGGCGCTTAGTTGAAGCTTTCTTT.

This clone was picked up one time. This sequence joins TRBV27 and TRBJ1-6; D is ambiguous. Germline CDR1 MNHEY, CDR2 SMNVEV (reference sequence). V dropped 7 bases and J dropped 3 bases, with 13 bases sitting between them. This CDR3 comprises 15 residues. The CDR3 spells CASTSLPFYNSPLHF. CDR3 nucleotide sequence: TGTGCCAGCACCTCGCTCCCTTTCTATAATTCACCCCTCCACTTT.

The chain recombines TRBV19 with TRBJ2-1, with 12 nucleotides matching TRBD2. The CDR3 is 16 residues long. CDR1 LNHDA and CDR2 SQIVND come from the germline V gene (reference sequence). V dropped 3 bases and J dropped 2; count of bases not matched to a gene: 2. CDR3 nucleotide sequence: TGTGCCAGTAGTATGGCTAGCGGGGGGGCCTACAATGAGCAGTTCTTC. Translation gives CASSMASGGAYNEQFF.

The chain combines TRBV28 with TRBJ1-1; D is perhaps TRBD1 (5 bases). Germline loops: CDR1 MDHEN, CDR2 SYDVKM. This CDR3 is built from 17 residues. Trimming removed 6 bases from V and 1 base from J, with 21 bases in between. In DNA, the CDR3 is TGTGCCAGCAGCCCTTTGGGGGGTCGGGTTGCGAACACTGAAGCTTTCTTT. This sequence encodes CASSPLGGRVANTEAFF.

The chain uses TRBV25-1 and TRBJ2-7; 12 nucleotides align to TRBD2. Germline lookup yields CDR1 MGHDK and CDR2 SYGVNS. The CDR3 runs to 12 residues. J was trimmed by 12 bases and V by 4 bases; bases with no gene match: 4. CDR3 loop: CASSGLAGETYF. CDR3 DNA sequence: TGTGCCAGCAGTGGACTAGCGGGGGAGACGTACTTC.

This sequence joins TRBV6-5 and TRBJ2-4; maybe TRBD2 (6 bases). Trimming cost V 7 bases and J 3 bases, with 16 bases left between them. Germline V gives CDR1 MNHEY, CDR2 SVGAGI. The CDR3 has 15 residues. The CDR3 region has the DNA TGTGCCAGCACCGGGGACTCCGGCGACAAAAACATTCAGTACTTC. Residues: CASTGDSGDKNIQYF.

The chain uses TRBV5-1 and TRBJ1-4; a possible D gene is TRBD1 (6 bases). Deletions cut 1 base from V and 8 bases from J, with 15 bases between. The germline gives CDR1 SGHRS, CDR2 YFSETQ. This CDR3 has 15 amino acids. CDR3 amino acids: CASSLFPGAGEKLFF. Written as DNA, the CDR3 is TGCGCCAGCAGCTTGTTCCCAGGGGCTGGAGAAAAACTGTTTTTT.

The V gene is TRBV29-1, the J gene TRBJ1-1, with D possibly TRBD1 on 5 matching bases. CDR1 and CDR2 (germline): SQVTM, ANQGSEA. The length of the CDR3 is 13 residues. Trimming shortened V by 4 bases and J by 2 bases, and 11 bases separated the two germline ends. CDR3 nucleotides: TGCAGCGTTGCACGAGACAGCAACACTGAAGCTTTCTTT. This codes for CSVARDSNTEAFF.

The V call is TRBV18, the J call TRBJ2-4; TRBD1 aligns across 9 bases. V trimming: 4 bases; J trimming: 0 bases; junction bases outside the gene matches: 4. CDR1 KGHSH and CDR2 LQKENI come from the germline V gene. The CDR3 is 16 amino acids. The chain's CDR3 is CASSRGQGLAKNIQYF. CDR3 nucleotide sequence: TGTGCCAGCTCACGGGGACAGGGTTTAGCCAAAAACATTCAGTACTTC.

The chain couples TRBV7-2 to TRBJ1-4; a weak D match, TRBD1 (6 bases). Trimming shortened V by 1 base and J by 7 bases, and 10 bases separated the two germline ends. Looked up from germline, CDR1 is SGHTA and CDR2 is FQGNSA. The CDR3 length is 14 residues. CDR3 amino acids: CASSLDRAGEKLFF. CDR3 DNA: TGTGCCAGCAGCTTAGACAGGGCTGGTGAAAAACTGTTTTTT.

This chain's CDR3 is CASSLDVPTGASSPLHF. The CDR3 DNA is TGTGCCAGCAGTTTGGATGTCCCTACAGGGGCCAGTTCACCCCTCCACTTT. The V call is TRBV27, the J call TRBJ1-6; 7 bases fit TRBD1. V lost 3 bases, J lost 9 bases, and 14 bases stayed unmatched. In germline, CDR1 is MNHEY, CDR2 SMNVEV (reference sequence). This CDR3 has 17 amino acids.

The gene calls are TRBV19 and TRBJ1-2; D uncertain. Germline V lookup: CDR1 LNHDA, CDR2 SQIVND (reference sequence). This CDR3 comprises 13 residues. V gave up 7 bases and J gave up 0 bases, with 9 bases separating them. The CDR3 nucleotides are TGTGCCAGTACAAGGCAGACTAACTATGGCTACACCTTC. It translates to CASTRQTNYGYTF. Complete variable domain (other parts from reference TRBV19 and TRBJ1-2): DGGITQSPKYLFRKEGQNVTLSCEQNLNHDAMYWYRQDPGQGLRLIYYSQIVNDFQKGDIAEGYSVSREKKESFPLTVTSAQKNPTAFYLCASTRQTNYGYTFGSGTRLTVV.

This clone was seen only once. The J gene is TRBJ1-1, the V gene TRBV18; D gene uncertain. Trimming removed 6 bases from V and 4 bases from J, with 15 bases in between. This CDR3 comprises 14 residues. CDR1 KGHSH and CDR2 LQKENI come from the germline V gene. This CDR3 reads CASSTKVGLTEAFF. The CDR3 DNA sequence: TGTGCCAGCTCTACTAAGGTTGGGCTCACTGAAGCTTTCTTT.

This clone was counted a few times. The J gene is TRBJ2-1, the V gene TRBV28; D not resolved. Germline CDR1 and CDR2: MDHEN and SYDVKM. Trimming removed 3 bases at V and 8 bases at J, with 8 bases between. This CDR3 has 12 residues. CDR3 in amino acids: CASSFPDDEQFF. The CDR3 bases are TGTGCCAGCAGTTTTCCGGACGATGAGCAGTTCTTC.

The chain combines TRBV7-9 with TRBJ2-7; 7 bases line up with TRBD1. The CDR3 extends over 15 amino acids. CDR1 is SEHNR, CDR2 FQNEAQ, per germline (reference sequence). The V and J ends lost 0 bases and 0 bases, in that order; junction bases with no gene match: 2. CDR3: CASSLAAGGSYEQYF. The CDR3 DNA follows: TGTGCCAGCAGCTTAGCCGCAGGGGGCTCCTACGAGCAGTACTTC.

V and J are TRBV13 and TRBJ1-3; TRBD1 agrees at 8 bases. The length of the CDR3 is 14 residues. Trimming at V came to 5 bases and at J to 14 bases, leaving 14 bases not matched to a gene. Per the germline V gene, CDR1 is PRHDT and CDR2 is FYEKMQ (reference sequence). The CDR3 sequence: CASSLRDRRDTVYF. The CDR3 DNA reads as TGTGCCAGCAGCCTACGGGACAGGCGGGATACGGTATATTTT.

J is TRBJ1-2 and V is TRBV19; 8 positions agree with TRBD1. Unmatched junction bases numbered 6, after V lost 1 base and J lost 8 bases. CDR1 and CDR2 from the germline V gene are LNHDA and SQIVND (reference sequence). The CDR3 sequence is 14 residues long. Written as DNA, the CDR3 is TGTGCCAGTAGTATAGCCCAGGGGGCGGTGGGCTACACCTTC. It encodes CASSIAQGAVGYTF.

The rearrangement joins TRBV6-5 to TRBJ1-6, with D possibly matching TRBD1 (5 bases). Trimming shortened V by 6 bases and J by 5 bases, and 14 bases separated the two germline ends. The CDR3 has 15 residues. Germline CDR1 is MNHEY and CDR2 is SVGAGI. The CDR3 spells CASSSLRGDNSPLHF. DNA of the CDR3: TGTGCCAGCAGCTCTTTGCGGGGGGATAATTCACCCCTCCACTTT.

The chain joins TRBV2 to TRBJ1-1; no clear D gene. CDR1 is SNHLY and CDR2 is FYNNEI in the germline V gene. The V end lost 8 bases, the J end lost 0 bases, and 7 bases lay between the germline ends. This CDR3 is 12 amino acids long. The CDR3, as DNA: TGTGCCAGCGACCTCATGAACACTGAAGCTTTCTTT. Protein sequence: CASDLMNTEAFF.

This clone was seen ten or more times. V and J are TRBV7-8 and TRBJ1-4, with unresolved D. This CDR3 region has 15 residues. V was clipped by 4 bases and J by 0 bases, with 9 bases between them. Per the germline V gene, CDR1 is SGHVS and CDR2 is FQNEAQ. The chain's CDR3 is CASSYGLATNEKLFF. DNA for the CDR3: TGTGCCAGCAGCTACGGGCTCGCAACTAATGAAAAACTGTTTTTT.

This chain connects TRBV5-5 to TRBJ1-3; D is uncertain. Germline V gene data show CDR1 as SGHKS and CDR2 as YYEKEE (reference sequence). This CDR3 comprises 15 residues. Deletions cut 5 bases from V and 1 base from J, with 13 bases between. In nucleotides, the CDR3 is TGTGCCAGCAGTTGGACGGCACGATCTGGAAACACCATATATTTT. The encoded protein is CASSWTARSGNTIYF.